A selection of T cell receptor beta chains follows, all from one sample in a study of OX40 agonist ivuxolimab in advanced cancers. Only in-frame clones appear in the TCRdb table, and some are missing; sequencing was by immunoSEQ multiplex PCR. Of around 80,000 clones in the sample, 94% were seen once. Sequenced material: CD4+ or CD8+ T cells sorted from blood, taken in a trial of the OX40 agonist ivuxolimab. The receptors come from an adult with an advanced solid tumor such as melanoma, head and neck, liver or kidney cancer. CDR3s include the opening cysteine and the closing phenylalanine or tryptophan. The order of the fields is clone size, J gene, D gene, V gene, CDR3 DNA, CDR3 protein. The D gene is left open where the match is weak. A clone size is listed for some rows: how often the clone was seen (once, few, many), or a class if it is expanded.

>.|TRBJ1-5|TRBD1|TRBV19
TGTGCCAGTATGTCCAGGGGGCTGGAACAGCCCCAGCATTTT
CASMSRGLEQPQHF
>.|TRBJ2-3|TRBD2|TRBV6-1
TGTGCCAGCAGTGTACCGGGACTAGCGGGTTACATGACAGATACGCAGTATTTT
CASSVPGLAGYMTDTQYF
>.|TRBJ2-7|.|TRBV11-2
TGTGCCAGCAACGAGGGGTGGGACGAGCAGTACTTC
CASNEGWDEQYF
>.|TRBJ2-6|.|TRBV27
TGTGCCAGCAGGGCTCTCGTAGTCTCTGGGGCCAACGTCCTGACTTTC
CASRALVVSGANVLTF
>.|TRBJ2-1|.|TRBV28
TGTGCCAGCAGTTTACGCGGGTCCAACAATGAGCAGTTCTTC
CASSLRGSNNEQFF
>.|TRBJ2-2|.|TRBV9
TGTGCCAGCAGCGTAGCTGGGGGTATCGGGGAGCTGTTTTTT
CASSVAGGIGELFF
>.|TRBJ2-1|.|TRBV6-5
TGTGCCAGCAGCACGGCCAATGAGCAGTTCTTC
CASSTANEQFF
>once|TRBJ1-2|.|TRBV13
TGTGCCAGCAGCTTAGGCCTCGGGGACTTCTACACCTTC
CASSLGLGDFYTF
>.|TRBJ2-1|.|TRBV7-2
TGTGCCAGCAGCTTAGCGTCGCTCCTCCTCAATGAGCAGTTCTTC
CASSLASLLLNEQFF
>.|TRBJ1-1|.|TRBV4-3
TGCGCCAGCAGCCAAGATGGCGAGAACACTGAAGCTTTCTTT
CASSQDGENTEAFF
>.|TRBJ2-2|.|TRBV27
TGTGCCACCTCGAACACCGGGGAGCTGTTTTTT
CATSNTGELFF
>.|TRBJ2-1|TRBD2|TRBV27
TGTGCCAGCAGTACCTCTGGCGGGAGGGCCTACAATGAGCAGTTCTTC
CASSTSGGRAYNEQFF
>.|TRBJ2-7|TRBD2|TRBV9
TGTGCCAGCAGCGTAGGGGGGGGTGGCTCCTACGAGCAGTACTTC
CASSVGGGGSYEQYF
>.|TRBJ1-1|.|TRBV5-1
TGCGCCAGCAGCTTTTCAGGGGTTGATGGTGAAGCTTTCTTT
CASSFSGVDGEAFF
>.|TRBJ1-4|TRBD1|TRBV5-5
TGTGCCAGCAGCTTGGGAGCGGTCGGGACAGGGAGAGAAAAACTGTTTTTT
CASSLGAVGTGREKLFF
>.|TRBJ2-7|TRBD2|TRBV15
TGTGCCACCAGCAGAGATCCGGGACTAACCGCCTACGAGCAGTACTTC
CATSRDPGLTAYEQYF
>.|TRBJ2-4|.|TRBV7-9
TGTGCCAGCAGCTTACGTGTTCAGGGATTCGGCAAAAACATTCAGTACTTC
CASSLRVQGFGKNIQYF
>.|TRBJ2-3|.|TRBV11-2
TGTGCCAGCAGCTTTGCCCGGGGGAGTGTCACAGATACGCAGTATTTT
CASSFARGSVTDTQYF
>.|TRBJ2-1|.|TRBV9
TGTGCCAGCAGCGTAGTAGACCCTGACAATGAGCAGTTCTTC
CASSVVDPDNEQFF
>.|TRBJ2-7|TRBD1|TRBV15
TGTGCCACCAGCAGTTTGTCAGGGGGCCCCTACGAGCAGTACTTC
CATSSLSGGPYEQYF
>.|TRBJ1-2|.|TRBV15
TGTGCCACCAGCGATCTAGGCCGAGAGACGGGTAACTATGGCTACACCTTC
CATSDLGRETGNYGYTF
>.|TRBJ2-1|.|TRBV27
TGTGCCAGCACTTGGGGGGGGGCCTGGGAAGAGCAGTTCTTC
CASTWGGAWEEQFF
>.|TRBJ2-2|TRBD1|TRBV7-6
TGTGCCAGCAGCAGGGACAGGGAACTCACCGGGGAGCTGTTTTTT
CASSRDRELTGELFF
>.|TRBJ1-1|.|TRBV27
TGTGCCAGCAGCCTTACGAGATCCGCGACTGAAGCTTTCTTT
CASSLTRSATEAFF
>.|TRBJ2-7|TRBD2|TRBV4-1
TGCGCCAGCAGCCCAGGTCGGGGGGTCGCCTACGAGCAGTACTTC
CASSPGRGVAYEQYF
>.|TRBJ2-1|TRBD2|TRBV25-1
TGTGCCAGCAGCCTGGGGGTGACTAGCGGCGATGAGCAGTTCTTC
CASSLGVTSGDEQFF
>.|TRBJ1-1|TRBD1|TRBV19
TGTGCCAGTAGTATCTCCGGGACAGGGCTTGAAGCTTTCTTT
CASSISGTGLEAFF
>.|TRBJ2-1|.|TRBV9
TGTGCCAGCAGCGTAACCCATCGTGGCTCCTACAATGAGCAGTTCTTC
CASSVTHRGSYNEQFF
>.|TRBJ2-1|.|TRBV7-6
TGTGCCAGCAGTCTTTTGCTCGATGAGCAGTTCTTC
CASSLLLDEQFF
>.|TRBJ2-7|.|TRBV7-9
TGTGCCAGCAGCTGGCGACCCTACGAGCAGTACTTC
CASSWRPYEQYF
>.|TRBJ1-1|.|TRBV19
TGTGCCAGTACCCCGGGGGGTGAAGCTTTCTTT
CASTPGGEAFF
>.|TRBJ1-1|.|TRBV5-8
TGTGCCAGCAGCCCGGGCTCTTTGGGGTCCGCTGAAGCTTTCTTT
CASSPGSLGSAEAFF
>.|TRBJ2-5|TRBD2|TRBV4-3
TGCGCCAGCAGCCAAGAAGGGGCTAGCGGGAGCTTAGAGACCCAGTACTTC
CASSQEGASGSLETQYF
>.|TRBJ2-5|.|TRBV5-6
TGTGCCAGCAGCTTGGCCGGGGGCAGGGCTTCCCAAGAGACCCAGTACTTC
CASSLAGGRASQETQYF
>.|TRBJ2-5|TRBD2|TRBV6-5
TGTGCCAGCAGACCGGGACTAGCGGACCAAGAGACCCAGTACTTC
CASRPGLADQETQYF
>.|TRBJ1-1|TRBD1|TRBV4-3
TGCGCCAGCAGATACGGGACAGGGAGAACTGAAGCTTTCTTT
CASRYGTGRTEAFF
>.|TRBJ2-1|TRBD2|TRBV19
TGTGCCAGTGGTAGCGGGTTGGTCAATGAGCAGTTCTTC
CASGSGLVNEQFF
>.|TRBJ2-7|TRBD1|TRBV27
TGTGCCAGCAGTTTCATAGGGACAGGAAACTACGAGCAGTACTTC
CASSFIGTGNYEQYF
>.|TRBJ2-1|TRBD2|TRBV19
TGTGCCAGTAGTATGTGGGCGGGAGGGTACAATGAGCAGTTCTTC
CASSMWAGGYNEQFF
>.|TRBJ2-7|TRBD1|TRBV10-2
TGCGCCAGCAGCGCTCCGGGACAGGGGTCGGGGGAGCAGTACTTC
CASSAPGQGSGEQYF